This passage covers 13 T cell receptor beta chains from one sample sequenced in a study of CD8+CD57+ T cells in acquired aplastic anemia. The sequenced patients had an expansion of CD8+CD57+ cells seen by flow cytometry. Both TCR beta VDJ combination and CDR3 sequence profiling were carried out. Genomic DNA was the template for this profiling. MiXCR, run by TCRdb on the reads, gives a single entry per CDR3 protein. Here the sample spans fewer than 300,000 distinct CDR3 sequences, 82% being singletons. Sequenced input: sorted CD4+, CD8+, or CD8+CD57+ T cells (not recorded which) from PBMCs. Source of these receptors: a human donor with aplastic anemia.

The V call is TRBV7-2, the J call TRBJ1-1; perhaps TRBD1 as D (5 bases). V was trimmed by 8 bases and J by 0 bases, leaving 10 bases between them. The germline V gene encodes CDR1 SGHTA and CDR2 FQGNSA. CDR3 length: 13 amino acids. The CDR3 DNA is TGTGCCAGCGAAAGACAGATGAACACTGAAGCTTTCTTT. It specifies CASERQMNTEAFF. Filled out from reference TRBV7-2 and TRBJ1-1, the complete variable domain reads GAGVSQSPSNKVTEKGKDVELRCDPISGHTALYWYRQSLGQGLEFLIYFQGNSAPDKSGLPSDRFSAERTGGSVSTLTIQRTQQEDSAVYLCASERQMNTEAFFGQGTRLTVV.

This clonotype has only a few counts. The chain has TRBV20-1 and TRBJ2-5; possibly TRBD1 for D (6 bases). V dropped 6 bases and J dropped 1 base, with 9 bases sitting between them. CDR1 and CDR2 (germline): DFQATT, SNEGSKA (reference sequence). The CDR3 runs 12 residues. The CDR3 DNA reads TGCAGTGCCCGGACAGTCCAAGAGACCCAGTACTTC. Amino acids: CSARTVQETQYF.

In regard to this clonotype: The CDR3 does not close with the conserved phenylalanine or tryptophan, likely indicating a read error. No DNA is shown, since the ends of the CDR3 on it are uncertain; the CDR3 is the one TCRdb lists. The chain has TRBV7-8 and TRBJ2-3. Germline lookup yields CDR1 SGHVS and CDR2 FQNEAQ. The CDR3 is made up of 13 amino acids, end residues included. The CDR3 protein is CASSFAGRPDTQY.

The CDR3 region is CASSGIRQGARGYTF. CDR3 sequence (DNA): TGTGCCAGCAGTGGAATCCGACAGGGGGCGAGAGGCTACACCTTC. V and J are TRBV2 and TRBJ1-2, with 10 bases fitting TRBD1. This CDR3 has 15 amino acids. From germline, CDR1 is SNHLY and CDR2 FYNNEI. J was trimmed by 8 bases and V by 4 bases; bases with no gene match: 10.

To note about this clonotype: A junction end diverges from the germline sequence, so it may reflect a read error. The genes are TRBV15 and TRBJ1-1; 7 nucleotides align to TRBD1. CDR1 is LNHNV and CDR2 is YYDKDF in the germline V gene (reference sequence). The CDR3 extends over 15 amino acids. This CDR3 is CASSRDIKGGTEEFF. CDR3 coding DNA: TGTGCCAGCAGCAGAGATATAAAAGGGGGCACTGAGGAGTTCTTT.

The chain links TRBV9 to TRBJ1-1, with D unresolved. The CDR3 covers 15 residues. The germline V gene encodes CDR1 SGDLS and CDR2 YYNGEE. V shed 4 bases and J shed 10 bases, with 23 bases lying between them. CDR3 loop: CASSLSAARQDAAFF. Here the CDR3 DNA reads TGTGCCAGCAGCTTATCAGCCGCCCGACAAGATGCAGCTTTCTTT.

The V call is TRBV9, the J call TRBJ2-3; no clear D. Trimming took off 3 bases at V and 12 bases at J, with 23 bases between the two ends. Germline assignment: CDR1 SGDLS and CDR2 YYNGEE. CDR3 size: 15 residues. The CDR3 DNA reads TGTGCCAGCAGCGCCGGGTCAGATACGCAGGATATTCAGTATTTT. Protein: CASSAGSDTQDIQYF.

Of note for this clonotype: Likely a read error: the CDR3 ends without its conserved phenylalanine or tryptophan. The chain combines TRBV7-9 with TRBJ1-5, with 7 bases identical to TRBD1. Germline V gene lookup returns CDR1 SEHNR and CDR2 FQNEAQ (reference sequence). The CDR3 spans 13 residues. The CDR3 loop is CASSLTGAQPQHL. CDR3 nucleotide sequence: TGCGCCAGCAGCCTTACAGGGGCGCAGCCCCAGCATTTG.

In the case of this clonotype: Relative to the germline gene, one junction end is altered; a read error may explain this. The V and J genes are TRBV7-9 and TRBJ2-3; TRBD2 might be the D (6 bases). The CDR3 is made up of 14 amino acids. The germline CDR1 and CDR2 sequences are SEHNR and FQNEAQ (reference sequence). The CDR3 nucleotides read TGTGCCAGCATTTACGCGGGATATCCCGCCCCTCCACTTTTT. It specifies CASIYAGYPAPPLF.

As concerns this clonotype: One junction end disagrees with the germline gene, perhaps due to a read error. This rearrangement joins TRBV5-1 to TRBJ1-1; D ambiguous. Germline values: CDR1 SGHRS, CDR2 YFSETQ. CDR3 length equals 15 residues. CDR3 residues: CASSLQHRGNTEAFF. The CDR3 DNA is TGTGCCAGTAGCTTACAGCACAGAGGGAACACTGAAGCTTTCTTT.

This clonotype appeared many times. The chain has TRBV30 and TRBJ1-1, with TRBD1 matching 8 bases. CDR3 length equals 14 residues. Germline-derived CDR1 and CDR2 are GTSNPN and SVGIG (reference sequence). The junction had 7 bases not matched to a gene; V was cut back by 4 bases and J by 3 bases. CDR3 in DNA: TGTGCCTGGATTTTAGCAGGGGGCGACACTGAAGCTTTCTTT. Residues: CAWILAGGDTEAFF.

The chain is built from TRBV7-9 and TRBJ2-1; 7 bases are a match to TRBD2. CDR1 is SEHNR, CDR2 FQNEAQ, per germline (reference sequence). The CDR3 length is 16 residues. V shed 3 bases and J 13 bases; nucleotides not matched to a gene: 18. The CDR3 spells CASSLGEGGYNSPQFF. In DNA form, the CDR3 reads TGTGCCAGCAGCTTGGGGGAGGGCGGCTATAATTCACCCCAGTTCTTC.

This clonotype came up a few times. At one of its ends the junction is not consistent with the germline gene, which may arise from a read error. This rearrangement joins TRBV7-9 to TRBJ1-1; perhaps TRBD1 as D (6 bases). The CDR3 length is 15 residues. Germline CDR1 reads SEHNR; CDR2 reads FQNEAQ (reference sequence). The CDR3 nucleotides are TGTGCCAGCAGCTTTGAAAGAAGCGGGGGCAGCGAAGATTTCTTT. As protein: CASSFERSGGSEDFF.